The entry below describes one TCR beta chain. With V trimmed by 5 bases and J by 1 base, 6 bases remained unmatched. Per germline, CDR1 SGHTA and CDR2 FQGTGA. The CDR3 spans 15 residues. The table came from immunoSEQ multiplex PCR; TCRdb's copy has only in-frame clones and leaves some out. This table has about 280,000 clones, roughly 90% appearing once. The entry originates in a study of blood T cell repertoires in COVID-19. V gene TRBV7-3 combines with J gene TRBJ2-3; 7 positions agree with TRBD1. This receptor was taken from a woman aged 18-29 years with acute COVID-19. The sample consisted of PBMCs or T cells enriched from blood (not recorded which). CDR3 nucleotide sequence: TGTGCCAGCAGCCCCCGGGACAGAGGCACAGATACGCAGTATTTT. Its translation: CASSPRDRGTDTQYF.